This TCR beta chain was recovered during a study of T cells after yellow fever vaccination. For the study at large: Any fraction with a low cell number was prepared using SMART-Seq v4 Ultra Low Input. Study outcomes and limitations: The secondary response was weaker but peaked faster, day 5 versus 15. Booster sampling recovered most clones from primary vaccination (under 98% CD4, around 90% CD8).

Germline V gene sequence: CDR1 LNHDA, CDR2 SQIVND (reference sequence). This CDR3 is built from 16 residues. The V end lost 3 bases, the J end lost 10 bases, and 19 bases lay between the germline ends. This clonotype has just a few counts. Its antigen is undetermined. Conversion of TCR transcripts into cDNA relied on 5'RACE template switching, which added a universal primer site and UMIs. TCRdb re-derived calls from the 5' RACE reads in MiXCR, one entry per CDR3 protein. The table has some 300,000 distinct CDR3 sequences, roughly 8.4% seen once. This clonotype was sampled from a man aged 18 to 30 who received the YFV17D yellow fever vaccine. Sequenced here: PBMCs, sampled 35 to 50 days after the first yellow fever vaccination. The chain carries TRBV19 and TRBJ1-6; D is unclear. DNA of the CDR3: TGTGCCAGTAGTATCTACTACACAGTGAACAGCTCACCCCTCCACTTT. The encoded protein is CASSIYYTVNSSPLHF.